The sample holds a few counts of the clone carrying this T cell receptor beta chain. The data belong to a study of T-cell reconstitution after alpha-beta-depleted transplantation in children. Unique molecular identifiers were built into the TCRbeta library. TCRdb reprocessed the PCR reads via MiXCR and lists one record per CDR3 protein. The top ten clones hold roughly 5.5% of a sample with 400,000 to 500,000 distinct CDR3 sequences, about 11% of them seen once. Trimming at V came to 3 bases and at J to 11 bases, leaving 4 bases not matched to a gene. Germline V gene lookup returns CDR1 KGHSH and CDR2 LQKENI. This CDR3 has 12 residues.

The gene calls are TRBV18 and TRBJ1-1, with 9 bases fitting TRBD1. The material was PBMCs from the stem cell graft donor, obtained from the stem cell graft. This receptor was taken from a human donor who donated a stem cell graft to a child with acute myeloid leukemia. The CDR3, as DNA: TGTGCCAGCTCACCGACCGGGACAGGGGCTTTCTTT. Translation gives CASSPTGTGAFF.